This TCR beta chain was profiled in a study of blood T cells in healthy people across ages. Study-wide context: Researchers report that template switching captured about one barcoded beta molecule per two T cells.

On this clonotype itself: Its target is not known.

Study findings and constraints: Researchers report that TCR beta diversity correlated strongly with naive T cell percentage.

The CDR3 sequence is 12 residues long. CDR1 SQVTM and CDR2 ANQGSEA come from the germline V gene. A sample-barcoded 5' primer and a J-beta primer mix were used in a second PCR of about 6 to 11 cycles. TCRdb processed the 5' RACE reads anew with MiXCR; each CDR3 protein has one entry. The table lists approximately 1,000,000 distinct CDR3 sequences, around 45% of them singletons. This sequence was found in a woman aged 55-70 years in good health. The chain links TRBV29-1 to TRBJ2-5, with a possible D match to TRBD1 (6 bases). The J call is doubtful: the DNA matches TRBJ2-7 better. Sequencing used blood. The CDR3 protein is CSVAGTYYEQYF. CDR3 nucleotide sequence: TGCAGCGTTGCCGGGACATACTACGAGCAGTACTTC.